The rows below give T cell receptor beta chains drawn from one sample of a study of cytomegalovirus exposure and HLA in healthy donors. Sequenced by immunoSEQ multiplex PCR; TCRdb stores in-frame clones only, minus some. The listing contains just over 60,000 clones. Sequenced sample: PBMCs. Source of these receptors: a man aged 25-40 years in good health and CMV-seropositive. Each CDR3 is given with its conserved first and last residue. A D gene is named only where the DNA matches it firmly.

V gene: TRBV6-5
D gene: .
J gene: TRBJ1-2
CDR3 protein: CASSEAGIDGYTF
CDR3 DNA: TGTGCCAGCAGCGAAGCGGGGATCGATGGCTACACCTTC

V gene: TRBV30
D gene: TRBD1
J gene: TRBJ2-1
CDR3 protein: CAWSPDTGVGEQFF
CDR3 DNA: TGTGCCTGGAGTCCTGACACAGGGGTGGGTGAGCAGTTCTTC

V gene: TRBV7-9
D gene: .
J gene: TRBJ2-7
CDR3 protein: CASSAGGLDEQYF
CDR3 DNA: TGTGCCAGCAGTGCCGGGGGGCTTGACGAGCAGTACTTC

V gene: TRBV2
D gene: .
J gene: TRBJ2-1
CDR3 protein: CASSASTSDNEQFF
CDR3 DNA: TGTGCCAGCAGTGCTAGCACTTCCGACAATGAGCAGTTCTTC

V gene: TRBV6-1
D gene: TRBD1
J gene: TRBJ1-5
CDR3 protein: CASSEQGARGWPQHF
CDR3 DNA: TGTGCCAGCAGTGAACAGGGGGCGCGGGGTTGGCCCCAGCATTTT

V gene: TRBV6-1
D gene: .
J gene: TRBJ2-2
CDR3 protein: CASSGLILSEDGELFF
CDR3 DNA: TGTGCCAGCAGTGGGCTGATTTTATCGGAGGACGGGGAGCTGTTTTTT

V gene: TRBV6-1
D gene: TRBD2
J gene: TRBJ2-7
CDR3 protein: CASRGGLAGTYEQYF
CDR3 DNA: TGTGCCAGCAGAGGAGGGCTAGCGGGAACCTACGAGCAGTACTTC

V gene: TRBV30
D gene: TRBD1
J gene: TRBJ2-1
CDR3 protein: CAGSATGWSGNEQFF
CDR3 DNA: TGTGCCGGGAGTGCGACAGGGTGGAGTGGAAATGAGCAGTTCTTC

V gene: TRBV11-1
D gene: TRBD1
J gene: TRBJ2-4
CDR3 protein: CASSPGQRIAKNIQYF
CDR3 DNA: TGTGCCAGCAGCCCGGGACAGAGAATTGCCAAAAACATTCAGTACTTC

V gene: TRBV30
D gene: .
J gene: TRBJ1-2
CDR3 protein: CAWSPGHGYGYTF
CDR3 DNA: TGTGCCTGGAGTCCGGGACACGGCTATGGCTACACCTTC

V gene: TRBV5-6
D gene: .
J gene: TRBJ2-2
CDR3 protein: CASSSDSYTGELFF
CDR3 DNA: TGTGCCAGCAGCTCGGACAGTTACACCGGGGAGCTGTTTTTT

V gene: TRBV6-1
D gene: TRBD2
J gene: TRBJ2-2
CDR3 protein: CASSEIRTSDTGELFF
CDR3 DNA: TGTGCCAGCAGTGAAATAAGGACTAGCGACACCGGGGAGCTGTTTTTT

V gene: TRBV7-8
D gene: .
J gene: TRBJ2-7
CDR3 protein: CASSTSGTPAYEQYF
CDR3 DNA: TGTGCCAGCAGCACGTCCGGGACACCAGCCTACGAGCAGTACTTC

V gene: TRBV7-6
D gene: TRBD2
J gene: TRBJ2-5
CDR3 protein: CASSSGTSGGLQETQYF
CDR3 DNA: TGTGCCAGCAGCTCCGGGACTAGCGGGGGGCTCCAAGAGACCCAGTACTTC

V gene: TRBV13
D gene: .
J gene: TRBJ1-2
CDR3 protein: CASSLVREPNGYTF
CDR3 DNA: TGTGCCAGCAGCTTAGTGCGGGAGCCGAATGGCTACACCTTC

V gene: TRBV19
D gene: .
J gene: TRBJ1-2
CDR3 protein: CASSIGITPGAGGGYTF
CDR3 DNA: TGTGCCAGTAGTATAGGAATAACACCGGGAGCCGGAGGGGGCTACACCTTC

V gene: TRBV5-1
D gene: TRBD1
J gene: TRBJ1-2
CDR3 protein: CATSRSGTADGYTF
CDR3 DNA: TGCGCCACCTCCCGTTCCGGGACAGCCGATGGCTACACCTTC

V gene: TRBV11-2
D gene: .
J gene: TRBJ2-7
CDR3 protein: CASSRDFPSAYEQYF
CDR3 DNA: TGTGCCAGCAGCAGGGACTTCCCGAGCGCCTACGAGCAGTACTTC

V gene: TRBV5-1
D gene: .
J gene: TRBJ2-5
CDR3 protein: CASSLNGETQYF
CDR3 DNA: TGCGCCAGCAGCTTAAACGGGGAGACCCAGTACTTC

V gene: TRBV6-5
D gene: .
J gene: TRBJ2-7
CDR3 protein: CASGQGGEAYEQYF
CDR3 DNA: TGTGCCAGCGGGCAGGGGGGCGAGGCCTACGAGCAGTACTTC

V gene: TRBV4-1
D gene: TRBD2
J gene: TRBJ2-5
CDR3 protein: CASSQDPGGPRETQYF
CDR3 DNA: TGCGCCAGCAGCCAAGATCCGGGAGGGCCGAGGGAGACCCAGTACTTC

V gene: TRBV11-3
D gene: .
J gene: TRBJ1-1
CDR3 protein: CAIPLTEDFF
CDR3 DNA: TGTGCCATCCCTCTCACTGAAGATTTCTTT

V gene: TRBV10-1
D gene: TRBD2
J gene: TRBJ2-7
CDR3 protein: CASSETSVDEQYF
CDR3 DNA: TGCGCCAGCAGTGAGACTAGCGTCGACGAGCAGTACTTC

V gene: TRBV2
D gene: TRBD2
J gene: TRBJ2-7
CDR3 protein: CASSHDRDSGRSEQYF
CDR3 DNA: TGTGCCAGCAGTCATGACAGGGATAGCGGGAGGAGCGAGCAGTACTTC

V gene: TRBV11-3
D gene: TRBD2
J gene: TRBJ2-1
CDR3 protein: CASSLGTSGYNEQFF
CDR3 DNA: TGTGCCAGCAGCTTGGGGACTAGCGGTTACAATGAGCAGTTCTTC

V gene: TRBV7-7
D gene: .
J gene: TRBJ2-2
CDR3 protein: CAGGSDPGELFF
CDR3 DNA: TGTGCTGGGGGGTCTGACCCCGGGGAGCTGTTTTTT

V gene: TRBV6-4
D gene: .
J gene: TRBJ2-5
CDR3 protein: CASSVGLGQGGEETQYF
CDR3 DNA: TGTGCCAGCAGTGTGGGATTGGGTCAGGGGGGCGAAGAGACCCAGTACTTC

V gene: TRBV30
D gene: TRBD1
J gene: TRBJ2-5
CDR3 protein: CAGTRGSSRGETQYF
CDR3 DNA: TGTGCCGGGACCAGGGGGTCAAGCAGGGGAGAGACCCAGTACTTC

V gene: TRBV5-1
D gene: .
J gene: TRBJ2-3
CDR3 protein: CASSPGGSLTQYF
CDR3 DNA: TGCGCCAGCAGCCCAGGAGGATCCCTTACGCAGTATTTT

V gene: TRBV5-1
D gene: .
J gene: TRBJ2-3
CDR3 protein: CASSLAFEGLQDADTQYF
CDR3 DNA: TGCGCCAGCAGCTTGGCCTTCGAGGGTTTACAAGACGCAGATACGCAGTATTTT

V gene: TRBV30
D gene: .
J gene: TRBJ2-1
CDR3 protein: CAWSALLANEQFF
CDR3 DNA: TGTGCCTGGAGTGCCTTACTAGCAAATGAGCAGTTCTTC

V gene: TRBV5-1
D gene: TRBD1
J gene: TRBJ2-1
CDR3 protein: CASSPQGAGNEQFF
CDR3 DNA: TGCGCCAGCAGCCCACAGGGGGCAGGCAATGAGCAGTTCTTC

V gene: TRBV30
D gene: .
J gene: TRBJ1-1
CDR3 protein: CAWSVAGNTEAFF
CDR3 DNA: TGTGCCTGGAGTGTGGCGGGGAACACTGAAGCTTTCTTT

V gene: TRBV6-5
D gene: TRBD1
J gene: TRBJ2-5
CDR3 protein: CASSLTGKGETQYF
CDR3 DNA: TGTGCCAGCAGCTTGACAGGGAAGGGAGAGACCCAGTACTTC

V gene: TRBV12-5
D gene: .
J gene: TRBJ2-7
CDR3 protein: CASGYSYEQYF
CDR3 DNA: TGTGCTAGTGGGTACTCCTACGAGCAGTACTTC

V gene: TRBV4-1
D gene: TRBD1
J gene: TRBJ1-1
CDR3 protein: CASSQKRLWDRGIPEAFF
CDR3 DNA: TGCGCCAGCAGCCAAAAGAGGTTATGGGACAGGGGGATTCCTGAAGCTTTCTTT

V gene: TRBV30
D gene: .
J gene: TRBJ1-3
CDR3 protein: CAWRLSAGNTIYF
CDR3 DNA: TGTGCCTGGAGACTTTCGGCTGGAAACACCATATATTTT

V gene: TRBV9
D gene: TRBD1
J gene: TRBJ2-2
CDR3 protein: CASSSRTGGNGELFF
CDR3 DNA: TGTGCCAGCAGCTCCCGGACAGGGGGGAACGGGGAGCTGTTTTTT

V gene: TRBV19
D gene: .
J gene: TRBJ1-2
CDR3 protein: CASSIPEGTNYGYTF
CDR3 DNA: TGTGCCAGTAGTATCCCCGAGGGTACTAACTATGGCTACACCTTC

V gene: TRBV19
D gene: TRBD1
J gene: TRBJ1-5
CDR3 protein: CASSQGENQPQHF
CDR3 DNA: TGTGCCAGCTCACAGGGGGAGAATCAGCCCCAGCATTTT

V gene: TRBV15
D gene: TRBD2
J gene: TRBJ2-7
CDR3 protein: CATSRGTRGSTHEQYF
CDR3 DNA: TGTGCCACCAGCAGGGGGACTAGAGGGAGTACTCACGAGCAGTACTTC

V gene: TRBV7-8
D gene: TRBD1
J gene: TRBJ1-1
CDR3 protein: CASSPPGTGSRATEAFF
CDR3 DNA: TGTGCCAGCAGCCCTCCCGGGACAGGGAGCCGAGCCACTGAAGCTTTCTTT

V gene: TRBV4-1
D gene: .
J gene: TRBJ1-2
CDR3 protein: CASSHPRRTLGHYGCTF
CDR3 DNA: TGCGCCAGCAGCCACCCACGACGGACTCTCGGTCACTATGGCTGCACCTTC

V gene: TRBV5-1
D gene: TRBD1
J gene: TRBJ2-7
CDR3 protein: CASSLAGDRTYSYEQYF
CDR3 DNA: TGCGCCAGCAGCTTGGCTGGGGACAGGACATACTCCTACGAGCAGTACTTC

V gene: TRBV5-1
D gene: .
J gene: TRBJ1-2
CDR3 protein: CASNDPGYGYTF
CDR3 DNA: TGCGCCAGCAACGACCCGGGCTATGGCTACACCTTC

V gene: TRBV29-1
D gene: TRBD2
J gene: TRBJ2-1
CDR3 protein: CSVAGLAADSYNEQFF
CDR3 DNA: TGCAGCGTTGCGGGTCTAGCGGCAGACTCCTACAATGAGCAGTTCTTC

V gene: TRBV6-5
D gene: .
J gene: TRBJ2-7
CDR3 protein: CASSYNRVANEQYF
CDR3 DNA: TGTGCCAGCAGTTACAACAGGGTGGCTAACGAGCAGTACTTC

V gene: TRBV7-2
D gene: TRBD2
J gene: TRBJ2-1
CDR3 protein: CASSLGGSASGIYNEQFF
CDR3 DNA: TGTGCCAGCAGCTTAGGGGGAAGCGCTAGCGGAATCTACAATGAGCAGTTCTTC

V gene: TRBV6-5
D gene: .
J gene: TRBJ2-5
CDR3 protein: CASLKASQPNAQYF
CDR3 DNA: TGTGCCAGCCTAAAAGCCTCACAGCCAAACGCCCAGTACTTC

V gene: TRBV6-1
D gene: .
J gene: TRBJ2-5
CDR3 protein: CASSEGGGGRGETQYF
CDR3 DNA: TGTGCCAGCAGTGAGGGGGGAGGAGGTAGGGGAGAGACCCAGTACTTC

V gene: TRBV6-5
D gene: TRBD1
J gene: TRBJ2-7
CDR3 protein: CASGRDSGEQYF
CDR3 DNA: TGTGCCAGCGGCAGGGACAGTGGCGAGCAGTACTTC

V gene: TRBV5-1
D gene: .
J gene: TRBJ2-7
CDR3 protein: CASTRTGDHDYEQYF
CDR3 DNA: TGCGCCAGCACGAGAACGGGAGATCACGACTACGAGCAGTACTTC

V gene: TRBV28
D gene: TRBD2
J gene: TRBJ2-7
CDR3 protein: CASSSRTSGSTEQYF
CDR3 DNA: TGTGCCAGCAGTTCCCGGACTAGCGGGAGTACGGAGCAGTACTTC

V gene: TRBV11-3
D gene: .
J gene: TRBJ2-7
CDR3 protein: CASSSRDSRAYEQYF
CDR3 DNA: TGTGCCAGCAGCAGCCGGGACTCCAGAGCCTACGAGCAGTACTTC

V gene: TRBV6-5
D gene: .
J gene: TRBJ1-5
CDR3 protein: CASSSANNQPQHF
CDR3 DNA: TGTGCCAGCAGTTCCGCTAACAATCAGCCCCAGCATTTT

V gene: TRBV11-3
D gene: TRBD2
J gene: TRBJ2-2
CDR3 protein: CASTGLAATGELFF
CDR3 DNA: TGTGCCAGCACTGGACTAGCGGCCACCGGGGAGCTGTTTTTT

V gene: TRBV10-3
D gene: .
J gene: TRBJ1-2
CDR3 protein: CAIRREYNYGYTF
CDR3 DNA: TGTGCCATCAGGAGGGAGTATAACTATGGCTACACCTTC